This record covers a single T cell receptor (beta chain). Its target is not known. In TCRdb, the 5' RACE reads were re-called with MiXCR into one record per CDR3 protein. The sample contains around 300,000 distinct CDR3 sequences, approximately 20% of which appear only once. The sample comes from a study of T-cell memory formation after mild COVID-19. About the research overall: TCR clustering was largely donor specific. General study findings and limits: There was a balanced CD4/CD8 profile in clones contracting day 15 to 85, and later expanders leaned CD4+. Unconfirmed was the SARS-CoV-2 specificity of second-wave clones that peaked on day 37. Of the contracting clones, CD4+ ones lay mainly in CM and EM, and CD8+ ones in EMRA.

CDR1 and CDR2 (germline): SGDLS, YYNGEE. The length of the CDR3 is 12 residues. The V and J ends lost 2 bases and 4 bases respectively, with 5 bases between them. The TCR was taken from a young man who had mild COVID-19 (a few samples of this study predate the infection). Cell type and time point are not known. The sequenced material came from PBMCs or a T cell subset sorted from them (not recorded which). The chain couples TRBV9 to TRBJ2-3; no clear D gene. The CDR3 DNA reads TGTGCCAGCAGCGTGGGTCCAGATACGCAGTATTTT. The encoded protein is CASSVGPDTQYF.